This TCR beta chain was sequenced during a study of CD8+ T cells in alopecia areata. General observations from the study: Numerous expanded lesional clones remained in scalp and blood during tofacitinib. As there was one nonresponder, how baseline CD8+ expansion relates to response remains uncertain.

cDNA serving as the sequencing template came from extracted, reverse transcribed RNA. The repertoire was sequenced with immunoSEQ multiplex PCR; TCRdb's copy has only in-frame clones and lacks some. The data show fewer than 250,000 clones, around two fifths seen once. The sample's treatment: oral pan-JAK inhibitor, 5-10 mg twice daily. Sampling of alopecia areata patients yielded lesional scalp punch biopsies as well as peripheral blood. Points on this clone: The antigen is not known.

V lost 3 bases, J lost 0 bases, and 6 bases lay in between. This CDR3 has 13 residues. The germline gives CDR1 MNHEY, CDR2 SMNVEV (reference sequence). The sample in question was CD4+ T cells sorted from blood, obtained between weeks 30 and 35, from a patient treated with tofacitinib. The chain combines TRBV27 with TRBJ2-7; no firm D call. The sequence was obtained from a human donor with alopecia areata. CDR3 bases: TGTGCCAGCAGTTTTGCGTTCTCCTACGAGCAGTACTTC. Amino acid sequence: CASSFAFSYEQYF.